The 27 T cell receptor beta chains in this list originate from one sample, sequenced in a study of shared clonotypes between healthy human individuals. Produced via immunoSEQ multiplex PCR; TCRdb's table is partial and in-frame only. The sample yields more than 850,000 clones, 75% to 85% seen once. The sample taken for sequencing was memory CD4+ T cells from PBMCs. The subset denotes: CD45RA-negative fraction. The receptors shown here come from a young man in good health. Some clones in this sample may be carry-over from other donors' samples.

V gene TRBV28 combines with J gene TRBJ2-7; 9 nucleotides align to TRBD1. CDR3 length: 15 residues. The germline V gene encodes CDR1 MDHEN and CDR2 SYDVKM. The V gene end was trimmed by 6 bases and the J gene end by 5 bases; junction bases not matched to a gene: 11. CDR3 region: CASRNPGQGAHEQYF. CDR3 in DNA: TGTGCCAGCAGAAATCCGGGACAGGGAGCTCACGAGCAGTACTTC.

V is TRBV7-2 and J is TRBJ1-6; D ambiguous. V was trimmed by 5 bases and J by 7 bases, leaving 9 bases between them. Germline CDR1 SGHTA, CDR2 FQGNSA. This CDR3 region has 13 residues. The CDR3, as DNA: TGTGCCAGCAGCCCGACTCCGAATTCACCCCTCCACTTT. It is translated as CASSPTPNSPLHF.

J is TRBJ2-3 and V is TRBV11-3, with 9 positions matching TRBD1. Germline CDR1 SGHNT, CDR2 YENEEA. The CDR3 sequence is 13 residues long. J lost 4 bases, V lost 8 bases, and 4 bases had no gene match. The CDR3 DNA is TGTGCCAGCGGGACAGGGATATCAGATACGCAGTATTTT. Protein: CASGTGISDTQYF.

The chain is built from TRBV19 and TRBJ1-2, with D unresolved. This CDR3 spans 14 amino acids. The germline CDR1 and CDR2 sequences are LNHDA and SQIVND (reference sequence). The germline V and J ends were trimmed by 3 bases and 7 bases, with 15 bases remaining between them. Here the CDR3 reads CASSIALKGSGYTF. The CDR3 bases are TGTGCCAGTAGTATTGCCTTAAAGGGTTCTGGCTACACCTTC.

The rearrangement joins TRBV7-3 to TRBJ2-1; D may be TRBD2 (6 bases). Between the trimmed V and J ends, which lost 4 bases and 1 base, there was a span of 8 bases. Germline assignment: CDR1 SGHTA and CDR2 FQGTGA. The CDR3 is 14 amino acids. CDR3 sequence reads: CASSSEGSYNEQFF. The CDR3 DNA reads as TGTGCCAGCAGCTCGGAGGGATCCTACAATGAGCAGTTCTTC.

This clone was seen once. The CDR3 bases are TGCGCCAGCAGCTCCGGGACTAGCGGGAGCCATGAGCAGTTCTTC. Translating gives CASSSGTSGSHEQFF. The V and J genes are TRBV5-1 and TRBJ2-1; 14 bases are shared with TRBD2. The CDR3 spans 15 residues. CDR1 and CDR2 (germline): SGHRS, YFSETQ. J lost 8 bases, V lost 3 bases, and 4 bases had no gene match.

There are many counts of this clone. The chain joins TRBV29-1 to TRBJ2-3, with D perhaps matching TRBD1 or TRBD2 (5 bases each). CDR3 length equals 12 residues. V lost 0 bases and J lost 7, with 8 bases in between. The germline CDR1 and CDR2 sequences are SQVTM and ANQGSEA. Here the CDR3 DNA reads TGCAGCGTTGAAGAGGGGGTAAATACGCAGTATTTT. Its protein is CSVEEGVNTQYF.

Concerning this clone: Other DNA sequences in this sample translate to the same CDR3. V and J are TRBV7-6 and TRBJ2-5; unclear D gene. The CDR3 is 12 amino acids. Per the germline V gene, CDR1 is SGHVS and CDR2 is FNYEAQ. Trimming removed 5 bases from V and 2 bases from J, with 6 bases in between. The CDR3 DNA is TGTGCCAGCAGCCTCACTCAAGAGACCCAGTACTTC. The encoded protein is CASSLTQETQYF.

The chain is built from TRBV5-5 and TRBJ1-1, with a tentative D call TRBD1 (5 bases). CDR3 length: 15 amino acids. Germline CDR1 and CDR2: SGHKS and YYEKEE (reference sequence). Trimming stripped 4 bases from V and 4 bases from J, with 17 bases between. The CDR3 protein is CASSGGLGLGTEAFF. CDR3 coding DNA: TGTGCCAGCAGCGGGGGACTGGGGTTGGGCACTGAAGCTTTCTTT.

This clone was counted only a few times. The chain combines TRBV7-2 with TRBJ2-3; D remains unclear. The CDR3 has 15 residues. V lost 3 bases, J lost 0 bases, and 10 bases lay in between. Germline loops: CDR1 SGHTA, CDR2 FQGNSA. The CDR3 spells CASSFTLSSTDTQYF. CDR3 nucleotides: TGTGCCAGCAGCTTTACACTTTCTAGCACAGATACGCAGTATTTT.

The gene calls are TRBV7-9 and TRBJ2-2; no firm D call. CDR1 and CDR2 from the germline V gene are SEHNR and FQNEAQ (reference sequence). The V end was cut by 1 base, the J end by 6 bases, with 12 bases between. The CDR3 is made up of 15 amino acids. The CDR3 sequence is CASSLVRVGAGELFF. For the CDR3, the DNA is TGTGCCAGCAGCTTAGTCCGGGTTGGGGCCGGGGAGCTGTTTTTT.

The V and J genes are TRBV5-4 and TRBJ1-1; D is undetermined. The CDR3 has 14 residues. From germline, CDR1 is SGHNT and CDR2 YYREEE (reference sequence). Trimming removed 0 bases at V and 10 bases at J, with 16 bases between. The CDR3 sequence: CASSLARHPEGAFF. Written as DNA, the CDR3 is TGTGCCAGCAGCTTGGCCAGACACCCCGAAGGAGCTTTCTTT.

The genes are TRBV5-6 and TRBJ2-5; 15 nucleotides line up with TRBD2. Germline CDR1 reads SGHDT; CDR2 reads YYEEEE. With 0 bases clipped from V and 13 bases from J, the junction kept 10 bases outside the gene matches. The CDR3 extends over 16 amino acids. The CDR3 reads CASSLAGLAGGPPRYF. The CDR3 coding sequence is TGTGCCAGCAGCTTGGCGGGACTAGCGGGAGGCCCGCCAAGGTACTTC.

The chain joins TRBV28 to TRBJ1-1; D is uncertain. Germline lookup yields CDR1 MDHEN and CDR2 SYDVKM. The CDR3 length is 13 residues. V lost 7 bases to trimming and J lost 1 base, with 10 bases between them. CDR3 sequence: CASNKMRNTEAFF. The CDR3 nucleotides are TGTGCCAGCAACAAAATGAGGAACACTGAAGCTTTCTTT.

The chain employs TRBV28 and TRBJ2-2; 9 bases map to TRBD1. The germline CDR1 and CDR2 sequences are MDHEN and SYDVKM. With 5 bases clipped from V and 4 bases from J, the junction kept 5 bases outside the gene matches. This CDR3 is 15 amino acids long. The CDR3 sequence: CASSPGTGPTGELFF. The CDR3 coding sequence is TGTGCCAGCAGTCCCGGGACAGGGCCCACCGGGGAGCTGTTTTTT. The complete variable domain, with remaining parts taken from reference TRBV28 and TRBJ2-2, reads DVKVTQSSRYLVKRTGEKVFLECVQDMDHENMFWYRQDPGLGLRLIYFSYDVKMKEKGDIPEGYSVSREKKERFSLILESASTNQTSMYLCASSPGTGPTGELFFGEGSRLTVL.

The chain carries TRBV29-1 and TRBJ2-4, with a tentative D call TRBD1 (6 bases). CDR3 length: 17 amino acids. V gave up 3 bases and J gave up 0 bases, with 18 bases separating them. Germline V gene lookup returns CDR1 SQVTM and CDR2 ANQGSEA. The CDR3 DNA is TGCAGCGTTGAGGACCGCCGACAGGTCCTAGCCAAAAACATTCAGTACTTC. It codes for CSVEDRRQVLAKNIQYF.

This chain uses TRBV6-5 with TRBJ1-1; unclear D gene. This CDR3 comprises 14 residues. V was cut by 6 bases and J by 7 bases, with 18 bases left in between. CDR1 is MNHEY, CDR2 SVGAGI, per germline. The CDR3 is CASRNDGDLNEAFF. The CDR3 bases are TGTGCCAGCAGGAACGACGGAGATCTTAATGAAGCTTTCTTT.

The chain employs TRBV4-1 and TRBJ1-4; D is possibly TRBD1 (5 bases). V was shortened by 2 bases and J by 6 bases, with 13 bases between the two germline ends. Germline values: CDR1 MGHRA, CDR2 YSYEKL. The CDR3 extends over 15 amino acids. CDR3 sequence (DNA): TGCGCCAGCAGCCAAACCAGGGAGGGGTATGAAAAACTGTTTTTT. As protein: CASSQTREGYEKLFF.

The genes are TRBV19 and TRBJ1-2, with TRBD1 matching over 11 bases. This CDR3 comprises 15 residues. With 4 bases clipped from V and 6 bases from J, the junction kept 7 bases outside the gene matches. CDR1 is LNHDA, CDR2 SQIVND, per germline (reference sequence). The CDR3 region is CASSKWDRGRDGYTF. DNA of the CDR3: TGTGCCAGTAGTAAATGGGACAGGGGGAGAGATGGCTACACCTTC.

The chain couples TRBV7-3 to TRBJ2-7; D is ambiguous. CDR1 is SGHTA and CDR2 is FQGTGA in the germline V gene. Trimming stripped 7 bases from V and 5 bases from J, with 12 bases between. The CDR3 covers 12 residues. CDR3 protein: CASTTRIHEQYF. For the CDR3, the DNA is TGTGCCAGCACCACCCGAATCCACGAGCAGTACTTC.

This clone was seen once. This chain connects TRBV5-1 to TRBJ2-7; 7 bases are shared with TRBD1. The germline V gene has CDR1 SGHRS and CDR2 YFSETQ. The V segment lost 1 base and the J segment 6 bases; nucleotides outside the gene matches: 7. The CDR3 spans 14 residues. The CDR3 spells CASSLIEGGSEQYF. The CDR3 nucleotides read TGCGCCAGCAGCTTGATTGAAGGGGGCAGCGAGCAGTACTTC.

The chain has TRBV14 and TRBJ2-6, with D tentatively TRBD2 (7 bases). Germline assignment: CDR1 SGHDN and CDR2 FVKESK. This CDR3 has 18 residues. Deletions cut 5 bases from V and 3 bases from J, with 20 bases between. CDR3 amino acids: CASSSTRGPWGGANVLTF. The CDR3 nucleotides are TGTGCCAGCAGCTCCACGCGGGGGCCGTGGGGTGGGGCCAACGTCCTGACTTTC. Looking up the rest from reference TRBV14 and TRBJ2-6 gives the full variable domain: EAGVTQFPSHSVIEKGQTVTLRCDPISGHDNLYWYRRVMGKEIKFLLHFVKESKQDESGMPNNRFLAERTGGTYSTLKVQPAELEDSGVYFCASSSTRGPWGGANVLTFGAGSRLTVL.

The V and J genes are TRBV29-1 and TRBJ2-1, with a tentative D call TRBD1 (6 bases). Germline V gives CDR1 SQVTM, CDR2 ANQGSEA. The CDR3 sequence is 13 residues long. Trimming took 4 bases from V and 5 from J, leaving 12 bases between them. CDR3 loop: CSVGRGNDNEQFF. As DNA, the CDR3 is TGCAGCGTTGGCAGGGGTAACGACAATGAGCAGTTCTTC.

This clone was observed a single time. The CDR3 region is CASSSNGRDEQYF. The DNA of the CDR3 is TGTGCCAGCTCTTCCAACGGCCGGGACGAGCAGTACTTC. V is TRBV18 and J is TRBJ2-7; D remains unclear. Trimming stripped 6 bases from V and 5 bases from J, with 14 bases between. The germline V gene has CDR1 KGHSH and CDR2 LQKENI. This CDR3 has 13 residues. Variable domain in full (rest from reference TRBV18 and TRBJ2-7): NAGVMQNPRHLVRRRGQEARLRCSPMKGHSHVYWYRQLPEEGLKFMVYLQKENIIDESGMPKERFSAEFPKEGPSILRIQQVVRGDSAAYFCASSSNGRDEQYFGPGTRLTVT.

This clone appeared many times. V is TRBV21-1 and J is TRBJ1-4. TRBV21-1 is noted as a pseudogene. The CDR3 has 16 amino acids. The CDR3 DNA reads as TGTGCCAGCAGCAAAGCCTTCGGGGGGCGGTATGAAAAACTGTTTTTT. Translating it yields CASSKAFGGRYEKLFF.

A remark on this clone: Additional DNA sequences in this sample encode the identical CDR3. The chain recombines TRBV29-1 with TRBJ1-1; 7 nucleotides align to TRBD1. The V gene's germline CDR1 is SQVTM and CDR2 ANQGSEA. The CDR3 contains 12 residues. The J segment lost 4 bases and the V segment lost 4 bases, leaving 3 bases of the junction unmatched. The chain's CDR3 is CSVGQGGTEAFF. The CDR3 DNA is TGCAGCGTTGGGCAGGGGGGCACTGAAGCTTTCTTT.

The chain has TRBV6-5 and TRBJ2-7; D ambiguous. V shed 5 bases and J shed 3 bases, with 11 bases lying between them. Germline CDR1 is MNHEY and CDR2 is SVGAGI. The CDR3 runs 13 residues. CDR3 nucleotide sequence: TGTGCCAGCAGTCGTTATAATTTCTACGAGCAGTACTTC. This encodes CASSRYNFYEQYF.